Following are 11 T cell receptor beta chains from one sample sequenced in a study of blood T cell repertoires in COVID-19 (TCRdb year 2020). Libraries came from the immunoSEQ multiplex PCR assay. TCRdb's version of the immuneACCESS table is confined to in-frame rearrangements and falls short of the full clone set. An unresolved V gene accounts for under half of the shortfall where checked; the remainder is of unknown origin. The sample table shows roughly 53,000 clones, and 84% are seen once. About 2.4% of the sample is in the top ten clones. What was sequenced was peripheral blood. The receptors derive from a man between 45 and 60 years old with acute or convalescent COVID-19.

J is TRBJ2-1 and V is TRBV3-1 (or the pseudogene TRBV3-2), with 10 bases lining up with TRBD2. The V gene's germline CDR1 is LGHDT and CDR2 YNNKEL (reference sequence). J lost 6 bases, V lost 0 bases, and 8 bases had no gene match. The CDR3 contains 17 residues. The CDR3: CASSQDLSGGASNEQFF. The CDR3 nucleotides are TGTGCCAGCAGCCAAGATCTGAGCGGGGGGGCGTCCAATGAGCAGTTCTTC.

The chain carries TRBV9 and TRBJ2-1, with TRBD1 matching over 8 bases. Looked up from germline, CDR1 is SGDLS and CDR2 is YYNGEE. The J segment lost 5 bases and the V segment lost 4 bases, leaving 11 bases of the junction unmatched. This CDR3 comprises 16 residues. For the CDR3, the DNA is TGTGCCAGCAGCCCCCGACAGGGGATTTGGGACAATGAGCAGTTCTTC. This translates into CASSPRQGIWDNEQFF. The whole variable domain, remainder taken from reference TRBV9 and TRBJ2-1, is DSGVTQTPKHLITATGQRVTLRCSPRSGDLSVYWYQQSLDQGLQFLIQYYNGEERAKGNILERFSAQQFPDLHSELNLSSLELGDSALYFCASSPRQGIWDNEQFFGPGTRLTVL.

The chain recombines TRBV7-3 with TRBJ1-2, with D perhaps matching TRBD1 (6 bases). Germline V lookup: CDR1 SGHTA, CDR2 FQGTGA. With 1 base removed from V and 11 bases from J, the gap between germline ends came to 11 bases. This CDR3 spans 12 amino acids. CDR3 in DNA: TGTGCCAGCAGCTTAAAGGAAGGGGGATACACCTTC. Protein: CASSLKEGGYTF.

V gene TRBV6-6 combines with J gene TRBJ2-7, with 7 bases aligning to TRBD1. V dropped 5 bases and J dropped 1; count of bases not matched to a gene: 17. Per the germline V gene, CDR1 is MNHNY and CDR2 is SVGAGI (reference sequence). CDR3 length: 18 residues. The chain's CDR3 is CASSLYSPRQGGSYEQYF. The CDR3 DNA follows: TGTGCCAGCAGTCTCTACAGCCCAAGACAGGGTGGTTCCTACGAGCAGTACTTC.

V gene TRBV5-5 combines with J gene TRBJ2-5, with 7 bases aligning to TRBD2. In germline, CDR1 is SGHKS, CDR2 YYEKEE (reference sequence). The CDR3 is made up of 14 amino acids. With 0 bases clipped from V and 5 bases from J, the junction kept 4 bases outside the gene matches. The CDR3 DNA sequence: TGTGCCAGCAGCTTGGGGGACTACATTGAGACCCAGTACTTC. Amino acids: CASSLGDYIETQYF. Full variable domain (remainder filled in from reference TRBV5-5 and TRBJ2-5): DAGVTQSPTHLIKTRGQQVTLRCSPISGHKSVSWYQQVLGQGPQFIFQYYEKEERGRGNFPDRFSARQFPNYSSELNVNALLLGDSALYLCASSLGDYIETQYFGPGTRLLVL.

This chain joins TRBV6-5 and TRBJ2-7; 9 positions match TRBD1. CDR1 and CDR2 from the germline V gene are MNHEY and SVGAGI. V trimming: 6 bases; J trimming: 12 bases; junction bases outside the gene matches: 12. The CDR3 consists of 13 residues. CDR3 region: CASSLARDRVSYF. The CDR3 DNA reads as TGTGCCAGCAGCTTAGCCCGGGACAGGGTTTCGTACTTC.

This sequence joins TRBV23-1 and TRBJ2-1, with 8 bases fitting TRBD2. TRBV23-1 is noted as an ORF with a role that remains uncertain. The CDR3 extends over 14 amino acids. V was pared by 6 bases and J by 9 bases, with 10 bases of the junction left unmatched. In DNA form, the CDR3 reads TGCGCCAGCAGGTGGGAGCGGGAGACGTGTGAGCAGTTCTTC. Translating it yields CASRWERETCEQFF.

This clone was observed once. The chain couples TRBV30 to TRBJ1-3; D not certain. This CDR3 spans 14 amino acids. Germline assignment: CDR1 GTSNPN and CDR2 SVGIG (reference sequence). Trimming stripped 3 bases from V and 4 bases from J, with 13 bases between. The CDR3 protein is CAWRGPGTGNTIYF. CDR3 nucleotide sequence: TGTGCCTGGAGGGGCCCGGGAACCGGAAACACCATATATTTT.

This rearrangement joins TRBV7-9 to TRBJ1-1; possibly TRBD1 for D (5 bases). Trimming removed 1 base at V and 0 bases at J, with 12 bases between. Germline V gene lookup returns CDR1 SEHNR and CDR2 FQNEAQ (reference sequence). The CDR3 is 16 amino acids. The CDR3 reads CASSLGGQGLNTEAFF. In DNA, the CDR3 is TGTGCCAGCAGCTTAGGTGGGCAGGGCCTGAACACTGAAGCTTTCTTT.

The chain uses TRBV5-4 and TRBJ2-7, with a possible D match to TRBD2 (6 bases). This CDR3 spans 15 amino acids. The germline V gene encodes CDR1 SGHNT and CDR2 YYREEE (reference sequence). Deletions cut 4 bases from V and 0 bases from J, with 14 bases between. CDR3 nucleotide sequence: TGTGCCAGCAGCGCCGGGACTGCGAACTCCTACGAGCAGTACTTC. Protein: CASSAGTANSYEQYF.

The V call is TRBV28, the J call TRBJ2-2; the D gene is possibly TRBD2 (6 bases). Germline V gives CDR1 MDHEN, CDR2 SYDVKM. Trimming shortened V by 4 bases and J by 7 bases, and 13 bases separated the two germline ends. This CDR3 is built from 14 residues. The CDR3 bases are TGTGCCAGCAGTTACGGGGGATGGGGCGGGGAGCTGTTTTTT. Translated, it gives CASSYGGWGGELFF.